The clone carrying this TCR beta chain was detected many times. The target antigen is unknown. The data stem from a study of breast tumors, draining lymph nodes, adjacent tissues. Overall study results and limits: Findings are consistent with lymph node origin and intratumoral expansion of most tumor T cells. Tumor repertoires ranked between lymph nodes and nontumor tissue in diversity, with V and J gene preferences. Tumor and nontumor repertoires were significantly more similar in luminal-like than in basal-like breast cancer.

Looked up from germline, CDR1 is DFQATT and CDR2 is SNEGSKA (reference sequence). Trimming removed 1 base from V and 5 bases from J, with 9 bases in between. The CDR3 loop spans 14 amino acids. TCRdb ran MiXCR on the multiplex PCR reads and lists one entry per CDR3 protein. The profile shows some 100,000 distinct CDR3 sequences, approximately 21% of them singletons. Breast cancer patients provided tissue from their axillary draining lymph nodes. Sequenced material: axillary lymph node tissue. The rearrangement joins TRBV20-1 to TRBJ1-6; weak D call: TRBD1 (6 bases). The clonotype originates from a female donor with breast cancer. Some clones in this sample may be carry-over from other donors' samples. The CDR3 loop is CSARATGNNSPLHF. Here the CDR3 DNA reads TGCAGTGCTAGAGCGACAGGCAATAATTCACCCCTCCACTTT.